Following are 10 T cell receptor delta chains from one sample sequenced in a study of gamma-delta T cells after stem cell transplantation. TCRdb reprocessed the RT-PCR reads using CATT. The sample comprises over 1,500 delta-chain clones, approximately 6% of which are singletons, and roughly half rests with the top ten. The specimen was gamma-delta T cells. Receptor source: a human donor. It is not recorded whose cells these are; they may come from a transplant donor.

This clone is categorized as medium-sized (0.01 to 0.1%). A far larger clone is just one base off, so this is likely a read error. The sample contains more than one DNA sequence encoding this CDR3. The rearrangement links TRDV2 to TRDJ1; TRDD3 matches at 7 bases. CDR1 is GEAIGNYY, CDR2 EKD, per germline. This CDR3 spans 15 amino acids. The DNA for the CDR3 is TGTGCCTGCGACACCGTGGGGGACTACACCGATAAACTCATCTTT. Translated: CACDTVGDYTDKLIF.

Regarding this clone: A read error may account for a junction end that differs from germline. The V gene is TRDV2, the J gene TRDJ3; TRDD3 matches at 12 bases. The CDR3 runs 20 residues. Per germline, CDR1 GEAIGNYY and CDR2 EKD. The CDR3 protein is CACDTFVLGDTSCDTRPMFF. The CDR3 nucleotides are TGTGCCTGTGACACTTTTGTACTGGGGGATACCTCCTGTGACACCCGACCGATGTTTTTC.

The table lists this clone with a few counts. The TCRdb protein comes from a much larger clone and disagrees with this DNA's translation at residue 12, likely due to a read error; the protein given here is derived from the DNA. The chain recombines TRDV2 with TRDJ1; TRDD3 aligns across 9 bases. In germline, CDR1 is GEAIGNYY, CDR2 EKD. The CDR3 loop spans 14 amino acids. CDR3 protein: CACEALGDSDKFIF. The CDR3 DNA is TGTGCCTGTGAAGCCCTGGGGGATTCTGATAAATTCATCTTT.

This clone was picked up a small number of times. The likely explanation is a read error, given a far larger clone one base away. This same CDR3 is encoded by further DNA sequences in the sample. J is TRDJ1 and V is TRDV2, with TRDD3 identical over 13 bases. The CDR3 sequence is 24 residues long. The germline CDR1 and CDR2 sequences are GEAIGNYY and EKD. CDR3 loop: CACDTLREYTGGYELGDTLDKLIF. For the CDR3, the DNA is TGTGCCTGTGACACCCTACGAGAATATACTGGGGGATACGAACTGGGGGATACGCTCGATAAGCTCATCTTT.

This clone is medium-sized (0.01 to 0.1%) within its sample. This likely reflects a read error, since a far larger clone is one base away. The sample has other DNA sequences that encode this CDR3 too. This CDR3 reads CACEALGDSDKLIF. CDR3 in DNA: TGTGCCTGTGAGGCCCTGGGGGATTCTGATAAACTCATCTTT. This sequence joins TRDV2 and TRDJ1; 9 nucleotides agree with TRDD3. The ends lost 4 bases at V and 5 bases at J; junction bases unmatched: 7. This CDR3 has 14 amino acids. The germline CDR1 and CDR2 sequences are GEAIGNYY and EKD.

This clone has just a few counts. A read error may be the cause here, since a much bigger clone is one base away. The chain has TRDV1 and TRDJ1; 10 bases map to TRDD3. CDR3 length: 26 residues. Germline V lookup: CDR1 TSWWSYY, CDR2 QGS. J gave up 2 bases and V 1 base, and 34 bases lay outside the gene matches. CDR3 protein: CALGERVLPALWTGGSPPSQTDKLIF. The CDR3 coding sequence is TGTGCTCTTGGGGAACGGGTCCTACCAGCCCTTTGGACTGGGGGATCCCCTCCCAGCCAGACCGATAAACTCATCTTT.

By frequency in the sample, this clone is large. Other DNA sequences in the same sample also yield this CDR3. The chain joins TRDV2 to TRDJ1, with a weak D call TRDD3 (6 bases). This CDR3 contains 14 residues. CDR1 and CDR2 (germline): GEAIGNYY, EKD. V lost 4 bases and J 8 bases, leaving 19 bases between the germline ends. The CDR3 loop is CACDLMGMSLKLIF. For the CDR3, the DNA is TGTGCCTGTGATCTTATGGGGATGTCTTTAAAACTCATCTTT.

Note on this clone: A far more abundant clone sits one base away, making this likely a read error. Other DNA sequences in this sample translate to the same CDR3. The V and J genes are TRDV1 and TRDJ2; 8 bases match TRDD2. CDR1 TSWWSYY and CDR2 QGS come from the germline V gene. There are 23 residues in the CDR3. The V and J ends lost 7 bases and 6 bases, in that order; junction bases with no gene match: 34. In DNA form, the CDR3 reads TGTGCTCTTGACTGTACTTCCTACCAAAGCGAGTGTGCTGGGGCCCCAGGGGCAGCACAACTCTTCTTT. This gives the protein CALDCTSYQSECAGAPGAAQLFF.

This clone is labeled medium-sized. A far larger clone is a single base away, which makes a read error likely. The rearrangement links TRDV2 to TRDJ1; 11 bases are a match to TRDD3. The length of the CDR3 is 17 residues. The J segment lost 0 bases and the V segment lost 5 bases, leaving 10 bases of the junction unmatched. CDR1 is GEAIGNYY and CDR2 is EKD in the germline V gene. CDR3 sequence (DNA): TGTGCCTGTGGCCCAGTACTGGGGGATAAGTACACCGATAAACTCATCTTT. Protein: CACGPVLGDKYTDKLIF.

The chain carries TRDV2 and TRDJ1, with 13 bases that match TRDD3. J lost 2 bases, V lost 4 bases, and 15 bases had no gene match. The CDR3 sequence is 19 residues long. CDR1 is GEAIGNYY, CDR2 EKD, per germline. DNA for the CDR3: TGTGCCTGTGAGTTGTTGGGACTGGGGGATACGCTGGCTACCGATAAACTCATCTTT. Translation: CACELLGLGDTLATDKLIF.